These 28 T cell receptor beta chains were all obtained from the same sample, sequenced in a study of T-cell memory formation after mild COVID-19. TCRdb recomputed calls from the 5' RACE reads with MiXCR, one row per CDR3 protein. In the table there are hundreds of thousands of distinct CDR3 sequences, around 27% of which are singletons. Sequencing was carried out using PBMCs or a T cell subset sorted from them (not recorded which). All receptors come from an adult woman who had mild COVID-19 (a few samples of this study predate the infection). Cell type and time point are not known.

This chain links TRBV7-8 with TRBJ2-5; TRBD1 matches 8 bases. Germline trimming cut 2 bases from V and 1 base from J; bases unmatched to any gene: 6. Germline loops: CDR1 SGHVS, CDR2 FQNEAQ. The CDR3 length is 16 residues. CDR3 sequence reads: CASSLRRQGTQETQYF. For the CDR3, the DNA is TGTGCCAGCAGCTTACGCCGACAGGGGACCCAAGAGACCCAGTACTTC.

The rearrangement uses TRBV29-1 and TRBJ2-1, with a tentative D call TRBD1 (6 bases). The V gene's germline CDR1 is SQVTM and CDR2 ANQGSEA. The CDR3 runs 17 residues. Trimming shortened V by 0 bases and J by 9 bases, and 24 bases separated the two germline ends. CDR3 in DNA: TGCAGCGTTGAAGACCCCGAGTCGAAGGGGGTTCGCACTGAGCAGTTCTTC. Protein product: CSVEDPESKGVRTEQFF.

The V call is TRBV2, the J call TRBJ2-5; D is uncertain. The CDR3 is made up of 13 amino acids. In germline, CDR1 is SNHLY, CDR2 FYNNEI. Between the trimmed V and J ends, which lost 4 bases and 0 bases, there was a span of 6 bases. The CDR3 protein is CASSVGYQETQYF. The CDR3 nucleotides read TGTGCCAGCAGTGTCGGCTACCAAGAGACCCAGTACTTC.

This clonotype has more than one count but fewer than ten. The chain is built from TRBV12-3 or TRBV12-4 and TRBJ2-1; D is unclear. The CDR3 is 14 amino acids. Trimming shortened V by 6 bases and J by 6 bases, and 15 bases separated the two germline ends. CDR3 protein: CASSPSSRANEQFF. Here the CDR3 DNA reads TGTGCCAGCAGCCCGAGCTCCAGAGCCAATGAGCAGTTCTTC.

This sequence joins TRBV6-2 or TRBV6-3 and TRBJ1-1; TRBD1 might be the D (6 bases). Trimming pared 6 bases from V and 4 bases from J, leaving 12 bases between. CDR3 size: 13 residues. The V gene's germline CDR1 is MNHEY and CDR2 SVGEGT. CDR3 loop: CASRWGAGTEAFF. DNA of the CDR3: TGTGCCAGCAGATGGGGGGCAGGCACTGAAGCTTTCTTT.

This clonotype was seen more than once but under ten times. The chain is built from TRBV12-3 or TRBV12-4 and TRBJ2-7; 8 nucleotides agree with TRBD1. The trim removed 2 bases at V and 3 bases at J, leaving 6 bases unmatched. This CDR3 contains 15 residues. CDR3 in amino acids: CASSLPGTGRYEQYF. DNA of the CDR3: TGTGCCAGCAGTTTACCAGGGACAGGTCGCTACGAGCAGTACTTC.

There are a few counts of this clonotype. The J gene is TRBJ2-1, the V gene TRBV29-1, with D perhaps matching TRBD2 (5 bases). The V gene lost 7 bases and the J gene lost 2 bases, with 24 bases spanning the gap. Germline loops: CDR1 SQVTM, CDR2 ANQGSEA. This CDR3 has 17 amino acids. The CDR3 nucleotides read TGCAGCGCCCCTACATGGAGGACGGGCGGCACCTACAATGAGCAGTTCTTC. Residues: CSAPTWRTGGTYNEQFF.

The rearrangement joins TRBV9 to TRBJ2-4; D is unresolved. V dropped 3 bases and J dropped 5 bases, with 12 bases sitting between them. CDR3 length: 14 amino acids. In germline, CDR1 is SGDLS, CDR2 YYNGEE. CDR3 sequence reads: CASSETDGQNIQYF. The DNA for the CDR3 is TGTGCCAGCAGCGAGACGGACGGACAAAACATTCAGTACTTC.

The V and J genes are TRBV19 and TRBJ2-7; TRBD2 matches at 7 bases. Trimming took 6 bases from V and 2 from J; bases not matched to a gene: 10. The CDR3 consists of 15 residues. Germline loops: CDR1 LNHDA, CDR2 SQIVND (reference sequence). CDR3: CASSLPGGKAYEQYF. The CDR3 region has the DNA TGTGCCAGTAGCCTCCCGGGGGGTAAGGCCTACGAGCAGTACTTC.

Only a few counts were recorded for this clonotype. The chain links TRBV21-1 to TRBJ1-1. TRBV21-1 is a pseudogene segment. The CDR3 has 15 residues. CDR3 region: CASSKVKWRDSEAFF. Written as DNA, the CDR3 is TGTGCCAGCAGCAAAGTAAAGTGGCGGGACAGTGAAGCTTTCTTT.

This clonotype was found a few times. This chain uses TRBV29-1 with TRBJ2-2, with TRBD2 matching 9 bases. Trimming at V came to 0 bases and at J to 4 bases, leaving 6 bases not matched to a gene. This CDR3 contains 16 residues. CDR1 is SQVTM, CDR2 ANQGSEA, per germline. CDR3 in DNA: TGCAGCGTTGAAGAGTCCGCGGGAGGGGGCACCGGGGAGCTGTTTTTT. It is translated as CSVEESAGGGTGELFF.

The chain combines TRBV28 with TRBJ2-1; D may be TRBD1 (6 bases). V was shortened by 6 bases and J by 8 bases, with 20 bases between the two germline ends. Germline values: CDR1 MDHEN, CDR2 SYDVKM. The CDR3 consists of 15 residues. The CDR3 DNA sequence: TGTGCCAGCAGCCCTCAGGGGAGTGGGGTTGATGAGCAGTTCTTC. It translates to CASSPQGSGVDEQFF.

The chain has TRBV20-1 and TRBJ2-1; 9 nucleotides match TRBD2. The CDR3 runs to 14 residues. Germline CDR1 reads DFQATT; CDR2 reads SNEGSKA (reference sequence). The V gene end was trimmed by 1 base and the J gene end by 8 bases; junction bases not matched to a gene: 6. CDR3 loop: CSARGKAGGDEQFF. For the CDR3, the DNA is TGCAGTGCTAGAGGTAAAGCGGGGGGCGATGAGCAGTTCTTC.

This clonotype was detected a few times. The chain joins TRBV7-8 to TRBJ1-5; no clear D. Germline loops: CDR1 SGHVS, CDR2 FQNEAQ. The CDR3 has 13 residues. V lost 0 bases and J lost 5, with 5 bases in between. In DNA, the CDR3 is TGTGCCAGCAGCTTAGCGTGGGATCAGCCCCAGCATTTT. Encoded protein: CASSLAWDQPQHF.

This clonotype has more than one count but fewer than ten. The rearrangement joins TRBV12-3 or TRBV12-4 to TRBJ2-2, with TRBD1 as a possible D gene (5 bases). The CDR3 extends over 14 amino acids. V was cut by 3 bases and J by 5 bases, with 10 bases left in between. The CDR3 sequence is CASSLGRATGELFF. The CDR3, as DNA: TGTGCCAGCAGTTTGGGCAGGGCGACCGGGGAGCTGTTTTTT.

In this sample, this clonotype turned up a few times. V usage is TRBV6-5 and J usage is TRBJ2-3; 10 bases match TRBD1. Germline loops: CDR1 MNHEY, CDR2 SVGAGI. Germline trimming cut 6 bases from V and 6 bases from J; bases unmatched to any gene: 9. The CDR3 spans 15 residues. The CDR3 sequence is CASSPNGQGVDTQYF. DNA of the CDR3: TGTGCCAGCAGCCCTAACGGACAGGGGGTCGATACGCAGTATTTT.

Notes on this clonotype: A much bigger clone sits one base away, suggesting this may be a read error. The rearrangement links TRBV7-9 to TRBJ2-2, with D perhaps TRBD1 (6 bases). Germline CDR1 SEHNR, CDR2 FQNEAQ (reference sequence). The CDR3 contains 14 residues. Trimming cost V 4 bases and J 1 base, with 7 bases left between them. The CDR3 DNA reads TGTGCCAGCAGCTCGGACAGGAACACCGGGGAGCTGTTTTTT. Amino acid sequence: CASSSDRNTGELFF.

This clonotype was counted between two and nine times. V is TRBV7-9 and J is TRBJ2-1; D is unresolved. V shed 8 bases and J shed 0 bases, with 14 bases lying between them. This CDR3 is 15 amino acids long. Germline V gene data show CDR1 as SEHNR and CDR2 as FQNEAQ (reference sequence). The CDR3 reads CASGHRVSSYNEQFF. In nucleotides, the CDR3 is TGTGCCAGCGGTCACAGAGTAAGCTCCTACAATGAGCAGTTCTTC.

This clonotype was seen a single time. The chain combines TRBV4-3 with TRBJ1-1; D unclear. The length of the CDR3 is 15 residues. Per germline, CDR1 LGHNA and CDR2 YSLEER. Trimming took off 3 bases at V and 1 base at J, with 12 bases between the two ends. CDR3 nucleotide sequence: TGCGCCAGCAGCCAGTCATTTGGGTCGAACACTGAAGCTTTCTTT. Amino acids: CASSQSFGSNTEAFF.

The V and J genes are TRBV9 and TRBJ2-3; 13 bases are a match to TRBD2. V lost 2 bases to trimming and J lost 0 bases; unmatched junction nucleotides: 3. This CDR3 region has 17 residues. Germline CDR1 and CDR2: SGDLS and YYNGEE. The CDR3 is CASSVTSGGISTDTQYF. The CDR3 nucleotides read TGTGCCAGCAGCGTGACTAGCGGGGGGATTAGCACAGATACGCAGTATTTT.

This clonotype was observed a handful of times. The chain is built from TRBV20-1 and TRBJ2-7, with D tentatively TRBD1 or TRBD2 (5 bases each). The germline CDR1 and CDR2 sequences are DFQATT and SNEGSKA (reference sequence). The V end was cut by 6 bases, the J end by 2 bases, with 17 bases between. The length of the CDR3 is 14 residues. The CDR3 DNA reads as TGCAGTGCCCGGGACCTGGGCGAAACCTACGAGCAGTACTTC. Its translation: CSARDLGETYEQYF.

A few counts support this clonotype. This chain joins TRBV20-1 and TRBJ1-3; tentatively, D is TRBD1 (5 bases). The CDR3 runs to 13 residues. Trimming left V 3 bases short and J 4 bases short, with 10 bases between. Germline V gene data show CDR1 as DFQATT and CDR2 as SNEGSKA (reference sequence). CDR3 coding DNA: TGCAGTGCTAGGCGGGACTGGGGAAACACCATATATTTT. Its protein product is CSARRDWGNTIYF.

The chain joins TRBV10-3 to TRBJ2-3; 8 bases agree with TRBD1. CDR1 is ENHRY and CDR2 is SYGVKD in the germline V gene. This CDR3 contains 14 residues. J gave up 5 bases and V 4 bases, and 5 bases lay outside the gene matches. CDR3 sequence (DNA): TGTGCCATCAGTGGAGGGACAGGCGGAGATACGCAGTATTTT. Its translation is CAISGGTGGDTQYF.

This chain links TRBV21-1 with TRBJ2-7; the D call TRBD1 from the table was never checked on the DNA. TRBV21-1 is given as a pseudogene. CDR3 size: 16 residues. The CDR3 nucleotides read TGTGCCAGCAGCATCGACAGGGCGTACCGGCGGAACGAGCAGTACTTC. Translation gives CASSIDRAYRRNEQYF.

In this sample, this clonotype turned up a few times. J is TRBJ2-1 and V is TRBV7-9; 7 bases align to TRBD1. Germline trimming cut 5 bases from V and 0 bases from J; bases unmatched to any gene: 4. This CDR3 has 15 amino acids. CDR1 is SEHNR, CDR2 FQNEAQ, per germline (reference sequence). CDR3 in DNA: TGTGCCAGCAGCCATGACAGGGCCTCCTACAATGAGCAGTTCTTC. This encodes CASSHDRASYNEQFF.

The chain combines TRBV10-3 with TRBJ2-1; 10 bases agree with TRBD2. V was clipped by 0 bases and J by 6 bases; unmatched bases: 14. The CDR3 consists of 19 residues. Germline V CDR1 and CDR2: ENHRY, SYGVKD. CDR3 loop: CAISESTGLAGVPINEQFF. CDR3 in DNA: TGTGCCATCAGTGAGTCGACTGGTCTAGCGGGAGTCCCCATCAATGAGCAGTTCTTC.

The J gene is TRBJ1-3, the V gene TRBV20-1; tentative D call: TRBD1 (5 bases). The CDR3 totals 15 residues. Germline V lookup: CDR1 DFQATT, CDR2 SNEGSKA (reference sequence). Trimming took off 5 bases at V and 0 bases at J, with 14 bases between the two ends. The CDR3 spells CSAQSRGPSGNTIYF. The CDR3 nucleotides are TGCAGTGCTCAGTCGAGGGGCCCCTCTGGAAACACCATATATTTT.

The chain is built from TRBV12-3 or TRBV12-4 and TRBJ2-1; 7 nucleotides line up with TRBD1. The junction had 3 bases not matched to a gene; V was cut back by 5 bases and J by 5 bases. The CDR3 totals 13 residues. The CDR3 reads CASSHRGDNEQFF. For the CDR3, the DNA is TGTGCCAGCAGTCACAGGGGAGACAATGAGCAGTTCTTC.